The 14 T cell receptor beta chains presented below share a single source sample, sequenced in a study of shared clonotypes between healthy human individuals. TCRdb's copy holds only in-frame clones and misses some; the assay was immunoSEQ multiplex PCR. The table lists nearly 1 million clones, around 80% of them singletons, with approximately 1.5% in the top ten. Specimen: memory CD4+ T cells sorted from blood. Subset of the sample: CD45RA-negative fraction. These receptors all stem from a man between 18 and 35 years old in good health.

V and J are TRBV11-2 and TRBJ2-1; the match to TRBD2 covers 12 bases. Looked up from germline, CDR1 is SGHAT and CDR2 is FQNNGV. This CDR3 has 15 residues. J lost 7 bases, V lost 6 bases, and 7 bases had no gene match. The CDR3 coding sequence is TGTGCCAGCAGAACGACTAGCGGGAGTTTAAATGAGCAGTTCTTC. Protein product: CASRTTSGSLNEQFF.

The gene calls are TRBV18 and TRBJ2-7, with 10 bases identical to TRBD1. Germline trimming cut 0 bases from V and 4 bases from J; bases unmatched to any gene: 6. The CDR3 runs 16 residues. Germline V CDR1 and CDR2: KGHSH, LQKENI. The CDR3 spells CASSPPMTGGNYEQYF. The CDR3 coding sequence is TGTGCCAGCTCACCACCGATGACAGGGGGCAATTACGAGCAGTACTTC.

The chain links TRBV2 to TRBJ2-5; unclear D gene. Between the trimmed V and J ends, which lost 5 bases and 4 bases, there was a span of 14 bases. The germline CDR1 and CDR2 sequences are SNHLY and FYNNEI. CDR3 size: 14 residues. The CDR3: CASSPTGLGETQYF. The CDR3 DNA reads TGTGCCAGCAGTCCGACTGGGTTAGGAGAGACCCAGTACTTC. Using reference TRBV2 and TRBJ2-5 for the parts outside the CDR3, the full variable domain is EPEVTQTPSHQVTQMGQEVILRCVPISNHLYFYWYRQILGQKVEFLVSFYNNEISEKSEIFDDQFSVERPDGSNFTLKIRSTKLEDSAMYFCASSPTGLGETQYFGPGTRLLVL.

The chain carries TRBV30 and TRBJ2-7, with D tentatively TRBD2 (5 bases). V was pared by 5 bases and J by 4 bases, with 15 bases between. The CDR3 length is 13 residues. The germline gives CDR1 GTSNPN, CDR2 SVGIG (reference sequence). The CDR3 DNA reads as TGTGCCTGGGGCCGATCTGGGAGTTACGAGCAGTACTTC. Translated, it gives CAWGRSGSYEQYF.

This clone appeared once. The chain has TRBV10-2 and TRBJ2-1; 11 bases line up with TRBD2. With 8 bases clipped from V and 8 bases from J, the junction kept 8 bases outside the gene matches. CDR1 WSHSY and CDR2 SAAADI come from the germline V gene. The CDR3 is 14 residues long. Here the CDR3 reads CASHSGRALDEQFF. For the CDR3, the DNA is TGCGCCAGCCATAGCGGGAGGGCCCTCGATGAGCAGTTCTTC.

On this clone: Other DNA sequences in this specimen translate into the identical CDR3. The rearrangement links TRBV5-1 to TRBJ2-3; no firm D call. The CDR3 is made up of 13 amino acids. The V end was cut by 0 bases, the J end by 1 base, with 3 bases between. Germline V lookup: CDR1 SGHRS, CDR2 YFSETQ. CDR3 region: CASSLAGTDTQYF. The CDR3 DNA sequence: TGCGCCAGCAGCTTGGCCGGCACAGATACGCAGTATTTT.

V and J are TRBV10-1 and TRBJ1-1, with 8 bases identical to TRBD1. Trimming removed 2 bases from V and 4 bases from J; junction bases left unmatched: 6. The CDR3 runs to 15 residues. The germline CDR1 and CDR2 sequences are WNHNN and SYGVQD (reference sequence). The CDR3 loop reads CASSERQGISTEAFF. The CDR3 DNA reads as TGCGCCAGCAGTGAGCGACAGGGGATATCCACTGAAGCTTTCTTT.

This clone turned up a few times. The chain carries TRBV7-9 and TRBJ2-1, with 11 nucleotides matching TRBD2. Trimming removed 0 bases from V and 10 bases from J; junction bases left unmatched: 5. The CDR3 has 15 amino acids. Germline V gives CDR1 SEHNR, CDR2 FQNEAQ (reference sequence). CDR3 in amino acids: CASSLALAGGSEQFF. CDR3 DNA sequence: TGTGCCAGCAGCTTAGCTCTAGCGGGAGGCTCGGAGCAGTTCTTC.

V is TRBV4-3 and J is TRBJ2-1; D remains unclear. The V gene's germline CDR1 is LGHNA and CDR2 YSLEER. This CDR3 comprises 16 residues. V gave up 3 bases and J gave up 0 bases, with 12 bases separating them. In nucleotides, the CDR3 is TGCGCCAGCAGCCAGAACGAGATTAGCTCCTACAATGAGCAGTTCTTC. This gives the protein CASSQNEISSYNEQFF.

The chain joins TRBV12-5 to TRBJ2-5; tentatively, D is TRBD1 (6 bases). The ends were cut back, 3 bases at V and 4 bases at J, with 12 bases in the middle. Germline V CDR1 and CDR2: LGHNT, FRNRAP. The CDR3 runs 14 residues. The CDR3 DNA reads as TGTGCTAGTGGTTTATCCGGACAGACAGAGACCCAGTACTTC. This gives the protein CASGLSGQTETQYF. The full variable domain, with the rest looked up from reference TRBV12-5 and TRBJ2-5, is DARVTQTPRHKVTEMGQEVTMRCQPILGHNTVFWYRQTMMQGLELLAYFRNRAPLDDSGMPKDRFSAEMPDATLATLKIQPSEPRDSAVYFCASGLSGQTETQYFGPGTRLLVL.

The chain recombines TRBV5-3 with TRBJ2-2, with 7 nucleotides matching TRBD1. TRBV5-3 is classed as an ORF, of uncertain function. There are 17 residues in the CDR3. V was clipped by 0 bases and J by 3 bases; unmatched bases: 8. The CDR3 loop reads CARSLDGTDRDTGELFF. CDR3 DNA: TGTGCCAGAAGCTTGGATGGGACAGATCGGGACACCGGGGAGCTGTTTTTT.

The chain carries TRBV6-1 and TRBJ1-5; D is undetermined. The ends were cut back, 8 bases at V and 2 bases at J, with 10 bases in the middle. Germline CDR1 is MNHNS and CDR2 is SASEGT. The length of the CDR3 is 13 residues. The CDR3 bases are TGTGCCAGCGTAAACGGTGGCAATCAGCCCCAGCATTTT. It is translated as CASVNGGNQPQHF.

In DNA form, the CDR3 reads TGTGCCATCAGTGAGTCGCCTTTTGAGCCCCAGCATTTT. Its translation is CAISESPFEPQHF. The rearrangement joins TRBV10-3 to TRBJ1-5, with no clear D. Germline loops: CDR1 ENHRY, CDR2 SYGVKD. This CDR3 comprises 13 residues. Trimming stripped 0 bases from V and 8 bases from J, with 8 bases between.

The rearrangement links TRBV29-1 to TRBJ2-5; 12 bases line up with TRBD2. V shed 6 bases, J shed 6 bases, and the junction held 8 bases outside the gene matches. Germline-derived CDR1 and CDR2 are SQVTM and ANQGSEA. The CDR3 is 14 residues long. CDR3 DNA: TGCAGCGTCCCCCTAGCGGGGGGGACGAAGACCCAGTACTTC. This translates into CSVPLAGGTKTQYF.